A selection of T cell receptor beta chains follows, all from one sample in a study of post-analysis software for immune sequencing data. TCRdb fed the PCR reads into MiXCR, producing one record per CDR3 protein. Of 750,000 to 950,000 distinct CDR3 sequences in the sample, around 53% were seen once. The sequencing input was blood. Receptors originate from a girl aged 10 to 17 with multiple sclerosis. CDR3s include the opening cysteine and the closing phenylalanine or tryptophan. Each record gives: J gene, clone size, D gene, V gene, CDR3 DNA, CDR3 protein. A D gene is named only where the DNA matches it firmly. Size tells how often a clone was seen (once, few, many) or the class of an expanded clone, and some rows leave it out.

j_call: TRBJ2-5; clone_size: .; d_call: .; v_call: TRBV15; cdr3_nt: TGTGCCACCAGTCCCTCCAGGGCTTACGAAGAGACCCAGTACTTC; cdr3_aa: CATSPSRAYEETQYF
j_call: TRBJ1-2; clone_size: .; d_call: TRBD1; v_call: TRBV29-1; cdr3_nt: TGCAGCGTTGGGGACAGGGAGAGGGGCTATGGCTACACCTTC; cdr3_aa: CSVGDRERGYGYTF
j_call: TRBJ2-7; clone_size: few; d_call: TRBD1; v_call: TRBV20-1; cdr3_nt: TGCAGTGCTAGAGATGTGGGACAGCTGACTTACGAGCAGTACTTC; cdr3_aa: CSARDVGQLTYEQYF
j_call: TRBJ1-5; clone_size: .; d_call: .; v_call: TRBV2; cdr3_nt: TGTGCCAGCAGTCCCACAGGCTCGGGACAGCCCCAGCATTTT; cdr3_aa: CASSPTGSGQPQHF
j_call: TRBJ2-5; clone_size: .; d_call: TRBD2; v_call: TRBV20-1; cdr3_nt: TGCAGCGGGCTAGCGGGAGTAATAGGGGGATTGAAAGAGACCCAGTACTTC; cdr3_aa: CSGLAGVIGGLKETQYF
j_call: TRBJ2-4; clone_size: .; d_call: TRBD1; v_call: TRBV7-3; cdr3_nt: TGTGCCAGCAGCCCGACAGGGTTGGACATTCAGTACTTC; cdr3_aa: CASSPTGLDIQYF
j_call: TRBJ2-7; clone_size: .; d_call: .; v_call: TRBV7-2; cdr3_nt: TGTGCCAGCAGTCGCACCCCGGACCCCTCGTACGAGCAGTACTTC; cdr3_aa: CASSRTPDPSYEQYF
j_call: TRBJ2-5; clone_size: once; d_call: .; v_call: TRBV7-9; cdr3_nt: TGTGCCAGCAGTGGGAGGAGAGGGGCATCCCAAGAGACCCAGTACTTC; cdr3_aa: CASSGRRGASQETQYF
j_call: TRBJ2-3; clone_size: few; d_call: .; v_call: TRBV12-3/TRBV12-4; cdr3_nt: TGTGCCAGCAGCTTCCGAGGTAGCACAGATACGCAGTATTTT; cdr3_aa: CASSFRGSTDTQYF
j_call: TRBJ2-3; clone_size: .; d_call: .; v_call: TRBV5-1; cdr3_nt: TGCGCCAGCAGCTTGGGAACAGGCCATACGCAGTATTTT; cdr3_aa: CASSLGTGHTQYF
j_call: TRBJ1-1; clone_size: .; d_call: .; v_call: TRBV20-1; cdr3_nt: TGCAGTGCTAGAGGGCAGGGGTACACTGAAGCTTTCTTT; cdr3_aa: CSARGQGYTEAFF
j_call: TRBJ2-1; clone_size: few; d_call: TRBD2; v_call: TRBV7-9; cdr3_nt: TGTGCCAGCAGCTCGGGGACTAGCCGGCAGTTCTTC; cdr3_aa: CASSSGTSRQFF
j_call: TRBJ1-5; clone_size: few; d_call: .; v_call: TRBV5-1; cdr3_nt: TGCGCCAGCAGCTTGGGCCAGAGGATCGGACAGATTAGCAATCAGCCCCAGCATTTT; cdr3_aa: CASSLGQRIGQISNQPQHF
j_call: TRBJ2-1; clone_size: .; d_call: TRBD2; v_call: TRBV3-1; cdr3_nt: TGTGCCAGCAGCCAAGATCTGACGGCTAGCGGCCAGTTCTTC; cdr3_aa: CASSQDLTASGQFF
j_call: TRBJ2-7; clone_size: .; d_call: TRBD2; v_call: TRBV7-9; cdr3_nt: TGTGCCAGCAGCTTAGCGCCGGCTAGCGGGAGAGGCTACGAGCAGTACTTC; cdr3_aa: CASSLAPASGRGYEQYF
j_call: TRBJ2-7; clone_size: .; d_call: TRBD1; v_call: TRBV20-1; cdr3_nt: TGCAGTGCTAGCTACTTAGGACAGGAGCAGACCTACGAGCAGTACTTC; cdr3_aa: CSASYLGQEQTYEQYF
j_call: TRBJ1-1; clone_size: few; d_call: .; v_call: TRBV18; cdr3_nt: TGTGCCAGCTCACCTAACCAGAACACTGAAGCTTTCTTT; cdr3_aa: CASSPNQNTEAFF
j_call: TRBJ2-1; clone_size: .; d_call: .; v_call: TRBV9; cdr3_nt: TGTGCCAGCAACACCGGGAGAAAATCGGAGCAGTTCTTC; cdr3_aa: CASNTGRKSEQFF
j_call: TRBJ2-5; clone_size: .; d_call: TRBD1; v_call: TRBV5-5; cdr3_nt: TGTGCCAGCAGCTTGGGTGACAGGGGTGAGACCCAGTACTTC; cdr3_aa: CASSLGDRGETQYF
j_call: TRBJ2-1; clone_size: .; d_call: TRBD1; v_call: TRBV7-2; cdr3_nt: TGTGCCAGCAGCTCTGCCGGGACAGGCCTCAATGAGCAGTTCTTC; cdr3_aa: CASSSAGTGLNEQFF
j_call: TRBJ2-3; clone_size: .; d_call: TRBD2; v_call: TRBV10-3; cdr3_nt: TGTGCCACTCGGGAGCGGGAGTCGTCGACAGATGCGCAGTATTTT; cdr3_aa: CATRERESSTDAQYF
j_call: TRBJ1-2; clone_size: few; d_call: .; v_call: TRBV12-3/TRBV12-4; cdr3_nt: TGTGCCAGCAGTGCTGAGACGTATGGCTACACCTTC; cdr3_aa: CASSAETYGYTF